A few counts support the clone carrying this TCR beta chain. Its antigen is as yet unknown. TCRdb passed the 5' RACE reads through MiXCR, listing each CDR3 protein once. The sample has about 690,000 distinct CDR3 sequences, around 6% seen once. The sample belongs to a study of identical twins. Whole-study findings and limits: Out-of-frame TCR alpha sharing in monozygotic twins exceeded recombination model predictions.

V dropped 4 bases and J dropped 2 bases, with 11 bases sitting between them. This CDR3 region has 14 residues. Germline CDR1 is MNHEY and CDR2 is SVGAGI. The TCR originated in a man aged 18-30 years in good health. V is TRBV6-5 and J is TRBJ1-2, with D perhaps matching TRBD1 (6 bases). Sequenced: naive T cells sorted from blood. DNA of the CDR3: TGTGCCAGCAGTTTTCTAACAGGGAACTATGGCTACACCTTC. It is translated as CASSFLTGNYGYTF.